This T cell receptor (beta chain) was profiled in a study of shared T cell receptors in the human thymus. Assay used: immunoSEQ multiplex PCR; TCRdb lists only in-frame clones, some missing. This table holds about 400,000 clones, approximately 95% found once. The length of the CDR3 is 13 residues. V was clipped by 2 bases and J by 2 bases; unmatched bases: 1. Germline-derived CDR1 and CDR2 are GTSNPN and SVGIG (reference sequence). This clonotype was obtained from a human donor. The V and J genes are TRBV30 and TRBJ2-3; 7 bases align to TRBD2. The sample was thymocytes. CDR3: CAWSRLATDTQYF. CDR3 DNA sequence: TGTGCCTGGAGTAGACTAGCCACAGATACGCAGTATTTT.